Listed below are T cell receptor beta chains from one sample, sequenced in a study of spatial heterogeneity in lung cancer. TCRdb reanalysed the 5' RACE reads using MiXCR and keeps one entry per CDR3 protein. Here the sample spans roughly 80,000 distinct CDR3 sequences, roughly 13% being singletons. This sample comprised PBMCs, obtained at surgery. The origin of the receptors is a male donor with early-stage non-small cell lung cancer. The CDR3 runs from the conserved cysteine through the conserved F or W. The D gene is left open where the match is weak. Size tells how often a clone was seen (once, few, many) or the class of an expanded clone, and some rows leave it out.

v_gene	abundance	j_gene	d_gene	CDR3nt	CDR3aa
TRBV3-1	-	TRBJ2-7	TRBD2	TGTGCCAGCAGCCTTACTAGCGGGTTCGCCGAGCAGTACTTC	CASSLTSGFAEQYF
TRBV29-1	few	TRBJ2-7	TRBD1	TGCAGCGTGGACAGGGGCTACGAGCAGTACTTC	CSVDRGYEQYF
TRBV20-1	medium-sized	TRBJ2-5	-	TGCAGTGCTAGAGATATGTACCAAGAGACCCAGTACTTC	CSARDMYQETQYF
TRBV6-2/TRBV6-3	few	TRBJ1-1	-	TGTGCCAGCAGTCCTGGGTGGAGGGGGTTGAACACTGAAGCTTTCTTT	CASSPGWRGLNTEAFF
TRBV5-1	-	TRBJ2-7	-	TGCGCCAGCAGCTTGGAGGGGCAGGACTACGAGCAGTACTTC	CASSLEGQDYEQYF
TRBV4-1	-	TRBJ2-3	-	TGCGCCAGCAGCCAGCTGGTTACGCAGTATTTT	CASSQLVTQYF
TRBV29-1	medium-sized	TRBJ1-3	TRBD1	TGCAGCGTGAGGACAGGGGAAGTTGGAAACACCATATATTTT	CSVRTGEVGNTIYF
TRBV29-1	few	TRBJ1-1	-	TGCAGCGTTTCAGGAGGGCTTTACACTGAAGCTTTCTTT	CSVSGGLYTEAFF
TRBV29-1	-	TRBJ2-3	TRBD1	TGCAGCGTTGAGTACAGGGGGCTTGGCACAGATACGCAGTATTTT	CSVEYRGLGTDTQYF
TRBV3-1	many	TRBJ2-2	TRBD1	TGTGCCAGCAGCCCCGAAAGGGGCAGGGGGCTACGGACCGGGGAGCTGTTTTTT	CASSPERGRGLRTGELFF
TRBV10-3	-	TRBJ2-2	-	TGTGCCATCCTTGACCAGAACACCGGGGAGCTGTTTTTT	CAILDQNTGELFF
TRBV5-1	many	TRBJ2-5	TRBD2	TGCGCCAGCAGTCCCGGACTAGTGTCGGAGACCCAGTACTTC	CASSPGLVSETQYF
TRBV7-9	-	TRBJ2-7	-	TGTGCCAGCAGCTTAGACGGACCGGCCTACGAGCAGTACTTC	CASSLDGPAYEQYF
TRBV6-1	many	TRBJ2-1	TRBD2	TGTGCCAGCAGTGAACCAGCGGGGGCCCCCTACAATGAGCAGTTCTTC	CASSEPAGAPYNEQFF
TRBV11-2	-	TRBJ2-1	-	TGTGCCAGCAGCTTAGAGTACCCGGGGACCGGGAATGAGCAGTTCTTC	CASSLEYPGTGNEQFF
TRBV20-1	many	TRBJ1-1	-	TGCAGTGCTAGCAGCCTGACAGCTAACACTGAAGCTTTCTTT	CSASSLTANTEAFF
TRBV12-3/TRBV12-4	few	TRBJ2-2	-	TGTGCCAGCACCACCACTGAGGGCGGGGAGCTGTTTTTT	CASTTTEGGELFF
TRBV7-2	-	TRBJ2-7	TRBD1	TGTGCCAGCAGCTCCGGGACAGTAACCTACGAGCAGTACTTC	CASSSGTVTYEQYF
TRBV3-1	few	TRBJ2-1	-	TGTGCCAGCAGCCAAGGACCCGGGGCCCATAATGCCGAGCAGTTCTTC	CASSQGPGAHNAEQFF
TRBV12-3/TRBV12-4	few	TRBJ2-3	-	TGTGCCAGCAGTTCTCCCATCTCTAGCACAGATACGCAGTATTTT	CASSSPISSTDTQYF
TRBV20-1	-	TRBJ1-4	-	TGCAGTGCTAGAGAGGGGCCAACTAATGAAAAACTGTTTTTT	CSAREGPTNEKLFF
TRBV29-1	few	TRBJ1-4	-	TGCAGCGTGGTATGGGGAGGGGATGAAAAACTGTTTTTT	CSVVWGGDEKLFF
TRBV5-1	few	TRBJ1-1	-	TGCGCCAGCAGCTTCGAGCGGATGAACACTGAAGCTTTCTTT	CASSFERMNTEAFF
TRBV20-1	-	TRBJ2-1	TRBD2	TGCAGTGCTAGAGAGATAGCGGGAGACAATGAGCAGTTCTTC	CSAREIAGDNEQFF
TRBV7-9	-	TRBJ2-7	-	TGTGCCAGCAGCCATACAGGGATTCCCTACGAGCAGTACTTC	CASSHTGIPYEQYF
TRBV5-6	-	TRBJ2-1	TRBD1	TGTGCCAGCAGCTTGGCCGGGACAGGGGTCCCATACAATGAGCAGTTCTTC	CASSLAGTGVPYNEQFF
TRBV6-1	few	TRBJ2-5	TRBD2	TGTGCCAGCCTCCTAGCGGGAGAACAGACCCAGTACTTC	CASLLAGEQTQYF
TRBV20-1	many	TRBJ2-5	TRBD2	TGCAGTGCCCTGCGGGGGGGAGGGGAGACCCAGTACTTC	CSALRGGGETQYF
TRBV6-2/TRBV6-3	few	TRBJ1-1	-	TGTGCCAGCAGAGCCGGGACGCCTGGAATTGCTTTCTTT	CASRAGTPGIAFF
TRBV11-2	few	TRBJ2-2	-	TGTGCCAGTCCTAGGGGGACCGGGGAGCTGTTTTTT	CASPRGTGELFF
TRBV20-1	-	TRBJ2-3	-	TGCAGTGCTAGAGATAAAATGGAAATAGAAGGAGATACGCAGTATTTT	CSARDKMEIEGDTQYF
TRBV19	few	TRBJ2-3	TRBD2	TGTGCCAGTAGTAAACGGGAGGTAACAGATACGCAGTATTTT	CASSKREVTDTQYF
TRBV7-9	-	TRBJ2-3	TRBD1	TGTGCCAGCAGCTCCCCCTCCGGGACAGGGGGCACAGATACGCAGTATTTT	CASSSPSGTGGTDTQYF
TRBV7-7	many	TRBJ2-2	TRBD1	TGTGCCAGCAGCCCTGGACAGGGAGGTCACACCGGGGAGCTGTTTTTT	CASSPGQGGHTGELFF
TRBV12-3/TRBV12-4	few	TRBJ2-3	TRBD1	TGTGCCAGCAGCCCTCAGGGACAGGGCACAGATACGCAGTATTTT	CASSPQGQGTDTQYF
TRBV2	-	TRBJ2-3	-	TGTGCCAGCAGTCAAGGGGGTAGATGGTTTACAGATACGCAGTATTTT	CASSQGGRWFTDTQYF
TRBV28	-	TRBJ1-1	-	TGTGCCAGCAGTTTACAGATAAGGAACACTGAAGCTTTCTTT	CASSLQIRNTEAFF